The clone carrying this T cell receptor beta chain appeared once. Its antigen is unknown. Sequencing was preceded by expansion of antigen-specific CD4+ T cells with viral peptide pools in the ViraFEST assay. It was after nine to eleven days of culture that CD4+ T cells were isolated. The data stem from a study of vaccination effects on CD4 cells after COVID-19. The overall study: Participants received two doses of either the BNT162b2 or mRNA-1273 vaccine.

The germline gives CDR1 SGHVS, CDR2 FQNEAQ. The CDR3 has 15 amino acids. Trimming took 5 bases from V and 3 from J; bases not matched to a gene: 5. Study findings and constraints: Marked clonal contraction of both clone types appeared late after vaccination. Few convalescent patients and no early post-infection timepoints were included in the study.

Assay: immunoSEQ multiplex PCR; the TCRdb copy retains only in-frame clones and omits some. Here the sample spans about 54,000 clones, around 80% being singletons. Sequencing used CD4+ T cells from PBMCs cultured with HCoV-229E spike peptides, obtained before COVID-19 vaccination. This receptor was identified in a human donor who received a COVID-19 vaccine. V and J are TRBV7-8 and TRBJ2-7; 12 bases are shared with TRBD2. CDR3 amino acids: CASSQGLAGFYEQYV. The CDR3 nucleotides read TGTGCCAGCAGCCAAGGACTAGCGGGGTTCTACGAGCAGTACGTC.